The 3 T cell receptor beta chains below all came from one sample that was sequenced in a study of identical twins. Using its own MiXCR run on the 5' RACE reads, TCRdb lists one record per CDR3 protein. The sample lists roughly 280,000 distinct CDR3 sequences; just under 9.5% were seen once. This same sample was also part of a study on yellow fever vaccine responses in identical twins.

Sequencing used CD8+ T cells sorted from blood. These receptors all come from a woman aged 18-29 years in good health.

The chain recombines TRBV4-1 with TRBJ2-1; 14 bases are a match to TRBD2. This CDR3 is built from 17 residues. Trimming took 7 bases from V and 8 from J; bases not matched to a gene: 13. Per the germline V gene, CDR1 is MGHRA and CDR2 is YSYEKL. CDR3: CASISNPTSGGADEQFF. As DNA, the CDR3 is TGCGCCAGCATCTCAAACCCGACTAGCGGGGGGGCAGATGAGCAGTTCTTC.

This clonotype was counted a few times. DNA of the CDR3: TGCGCCAGCAGCCAAGAGGGGTCCCGATCGCTCACAGATACGCAGTATTTT. Protein: CASSQEGSRSLTDTQYF. The chain carries TRBV4-3 and TRBJ2-3; D is unclear. Between the trimmed V and J ends, which lost 0 bases and 2 bases, there was a span of 15 bases. Germline-derived CDR1 and CDR2 are LGHNA and YSLEER. The CDR3 has 17 residues.

This clonotype has ten or more counts. CDR3 nucleotide sequence: TGTGCCAGCGGAACAGGGGGGGGTGGAACTAATGAAAAACTGTTTTTT. This encodes CASGTGGGGTNEKLFF. This chain links TRBV7-8 with TRBJ1-4; 8 bases align to TRBD1. Trimming cost V 8 bases and J 1 base; bases outside gene matches: 9. This CDR3 contains 16 residues. CDR1 and CDR2 from the germline V gene are SGHVS and FQNEAQ.